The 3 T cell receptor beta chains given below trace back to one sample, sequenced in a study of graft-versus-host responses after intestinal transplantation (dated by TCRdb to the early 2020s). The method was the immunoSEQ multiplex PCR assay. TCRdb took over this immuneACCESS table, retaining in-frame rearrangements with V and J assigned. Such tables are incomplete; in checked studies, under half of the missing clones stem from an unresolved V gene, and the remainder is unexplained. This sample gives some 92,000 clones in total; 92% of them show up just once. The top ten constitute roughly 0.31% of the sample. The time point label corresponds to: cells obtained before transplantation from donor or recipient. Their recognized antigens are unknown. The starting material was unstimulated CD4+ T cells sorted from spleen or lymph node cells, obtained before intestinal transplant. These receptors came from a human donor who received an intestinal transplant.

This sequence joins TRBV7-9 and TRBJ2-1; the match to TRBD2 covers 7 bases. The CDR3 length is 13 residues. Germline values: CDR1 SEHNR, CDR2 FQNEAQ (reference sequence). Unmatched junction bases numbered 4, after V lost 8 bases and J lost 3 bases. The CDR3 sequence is CASWGGFYNEQFF. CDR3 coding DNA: TGTGCCAGCTGGGGGGGATTCTACAATGAGCAGTTCTTC.

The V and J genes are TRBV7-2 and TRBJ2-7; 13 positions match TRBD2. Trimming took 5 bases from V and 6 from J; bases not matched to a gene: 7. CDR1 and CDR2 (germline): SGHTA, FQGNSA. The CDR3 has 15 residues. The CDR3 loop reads CASSPGTSGIGEQYF. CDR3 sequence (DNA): TGTGCCAGCAGCCCTGGGACTAGCGGGATCGGCGAGCAGTACTTC.

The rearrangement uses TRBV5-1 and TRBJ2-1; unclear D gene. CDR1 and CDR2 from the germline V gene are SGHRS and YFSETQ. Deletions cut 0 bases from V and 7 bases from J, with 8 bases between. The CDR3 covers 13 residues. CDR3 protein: CASSLGVENEQFF. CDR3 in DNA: TGCGCCAGCAGCTTGGGCGTAGAAAATGAGCAGTTCTTC.